Listed here is a single T cell receptor (beta chain). Its antigen is as yet unknown. This entry belongs to a study of T cells in localized non-small cell lung cancer. Study outcomes and limitations: Tumor trailed uninvolved adjacent lung in T cell clonality, which peaked there. Appearances in adjacent lung were noted for a median 57 of the top 100 tumor clones. In the blood, greater T cell density corresponded to longer overall survival. One tumor region alone was sequenced, and heterogeneity therefore remains possible.

Trimming left V 5 bases short and J 0 bases short, with 16 bases between. The germline CDR1 and CDR2 sequences are MNHEY and SMNVEV (reference sequence). The CDR3 totals 16 residues. Libraries were prepared by immunoSEQ multiplex PCR; TCRdb keeps only in-frame clonotypes and omits some of them. The sample comprises approximately 28,000 clones, approximately 89% of which are singletons, and about 28% rests with the top ten. The genes are TRBV27 and TRBJ1-1; TRBD1 is a possible D gene (5 bases). The TCR was taken from a female donor aged 60 or older with stage I lung adenocarcinoma. The source material was peripheral blood, sampled before any cancer treatment. Here the CDR3 reads CASSQIWGRLNTEAFF. CDR3 sequence (DNA): TGTGCCAGCAGTCAGATATGGGGACGTCTGAACACTGAAGCTTTCTTT.